This TCR beta chain derives from a study of somatic mutations in cytotoxic T cells in rheumatoid arthritis. In the study overall: Nearly 100% purity was obtained when some V beta antibody-stained T-cell populations were flow-sorted; these included V beta1+ cells sequenced for TCRB. Overall study findings and caveats: TRBV07's slight underrepresentation, observed in rheumatoid arthritis patients, lacked adjustment for multiple comparisons.

The table came from immunoSEQ multiplex PCR; TCRdb's copy has only in-frame clones and leaves some out. This sample yields about 12,000 clones, of which roughly four fifths are seen a single time; about 9.9% belongs to the top ten. Of note for this clone: Its antigen is not known.

V shed 6 bases and J 8 bases; nucleotides not matched to a gene: 14. The CDR3 consists of 14 residues. Germline V gene data show CDR1 as SQVTM and CDR2 as ANQGSEA. Flow cytometry was used to check the purity of CD4+ and CD8+ cells, which had been isolated by positive magnetic bead selection. The source material was CD8+ T cells sorted from blood. This clonotype originated in a woman in her 40s in good health. The chain joins TRBV29-1 to TRBJ1-1; TRBD1 matches at 8 bases. The DNA of the CDR3 is TGCAGCGTCCGAACATGGGGGACAGGAGTAGAAGCTTTCTTT. Its protein product is CSVRTWGTGVEAFF.